The present TCR beta chain was sequenced within a study of CD8 T cells in ankylosing spondylitis. Regarding the study as a whole: About 8 highly homologous variants made up a TCR beta motif, and this motif appeared characteristic of ankylosing spondylitis blood. Reportedly, significant enrichment of disease-linked clones occurred in matched ankylosing spondylitis synovial fluid.

TCRdb reanalysed the 5' RACE reads using MiXCR and keeps one entry per CDR3 protein. The table records around 490,000 distinct CDR3 sequences, 5.3% of them present only once. The CDR3 totals 15 residues. CDR1 is LGHNA and CDR2 is YSLEER in the germline V gene. V lost 3 bases, J lost 2 bases, and 3 bases stayed unmatched. This clonotype was seen repeatedly, ten times or more. Its antigen is undetermined. This receptor was taken from a male donor with ankylosing spondylitis. The V call is TRBV4-3, the J call TRBJ2-7, with 11 bases identical to TRBD2. Sample: blood, either unsorted or a sorted T cell fraction (not recorded which). In DNA form, the CDR3 reads TGCGCCAGCAGCCACTCGACTAGCGGGGCCTACGAGCAGTACTTC. Amino acid sequence: CASSHSTSGAYEQYF.